A single sample is the source of the 21 T cell receptor beta chains below, sequenced in a study of response to subunit inactivated influenza vaccine. TCRdb processed the RT-PCR reads anew with MiXCR; each CDR3 protein has one entry. Among over 750,000 distinct CDR3 sequences, around 20% were seen once, and the ten largest hold roughly 10%. Source: PBMCs from blood, taken more than 4 days after vaccination. The source is a man aged 50-59 years who received an inactivated influenza vaccine.

In its sample, this clonotype was seen a few times. The chain carries TRBV5-6 and TRBJ1-1; D remains unclear. The CDR3 length is 13 residues. V was trimmed by 1 base and J by 10 bases, leaving 14 bases between them. From germline, CDR1 is SGHDT and CDR2 YYEEEE. The CDR3 protein is CASSLTIGNGAFF. The CDR3 DNA reads TGTGCCAGCAGCTTGACGATCGGTAATGGAGCTTTCTTT.

This chain connects TRBV12-3 or TRBV12-4 to TRBJ2-7, with 10 positions matching TRBD1. Trimming cost V 6 bases and J 7 bases; bases outside gene matches: 6. The CDR3 is 13 residues long. As DNA, the CDR3 is TGTGCCAGCAGCTCGGACAGGGGGTGGGAGCAGTACTTC. Translating gives CASSSDRGWEQYF.

This clonotype occurred a few times. The V and J genes are TRBV12-3 or TRBV12-4 and TRBJ2-3, with 13 bases fitting TRBD2. The CDR3 runs 17 residues. J was trimmed by 0 bases and V by 6 bases; bases with no gene match: 6. The CDR3 bases are TGTGCCAGCAGCCGTGGGACTAGCGGGACGAGCACAGATACGCAGTATTTT. Its protein is CASSRGTSGTSTDTQYF.

This rearrangement joins TRBV5-1 to TRBJ2-3, with D maybe TRBD2 (6 bases). Germline CDR1 reads SGHRS; CDR2 reads YFSETQ. Between the trimmed V and J ends, which lost 0 bases and 0 bases, there was a span of 11 bases. The CDR3 loop spans 16 amino acids. CDR3 region: CASSLGGSGSTDTQYF. DNA of the CDR3: TGCGCCAGCAGCTTGGGTGGTAGCGGTAGCACAGATACGCAGTATTTT.

The chain recombines TRBV11-1 with TRBJ2-5; 7 bases fit TRBD1. The junction had 25 bases not matched to a gene; V was cut back by 4 bases and J by 8 bases. From germline, CDR1 is SGHAT and CDR2 FQDESV (reference sequence). CDR3 size: 19 residues. CDR3 sequence reads: CASSSQPTRQGLDKRTQYF. DNA of the CDR3: TGTGCCAGCAGCTCCCAACCTACCCGACAGGGCCTAGACAAGAGAACCCAGTACTTC.

The J gene is TRBJ1-2, the V gene TRBV7-2; TRBD1 matches at 8 bases. CDR3 size: 14 residues. Trimming removed 5 bases from V and 2 bases from J; junction bases left unmatched: 4. CDR1 SGHTA and CDR2 FQGNSA come from the germline V gene. The DNA for the CDR3 is TGTGCCAGCAGCCCGGGACAGGTGAACTATGGCTACACCTTC. It yields the protein CASSPGQVNYGYTF.

A few counts support this clonotype. The chain carries TRBV10-3 and TRBJ1-5; D perhaps matches TRBD1 (5 bases). Germline CDR1 reads ENHRY; CDR2 reads SYGVKD. Deletions cut 2 bases from V and 8 bases from J, with 7 bases between. There are 12 residues in the CDR3. The CDR3 bases are TGTGCCATCAGTGAGGGGGGGAAGCCCCAGCATTTT. Its protein is CAISEGGKPQHF.

This clonotype was observed a few times. This sequence joins TRBV4-3 and TRBJ2-7; D is unclear. Trimming pared 0 bases from V and 4 bases from J, leaving 13 bases between. The CDR3 is made up of 15 amino acids. In germline, CDR1 is LGHNA, CDR2 YSLEER. DNA for the CDR3: TGCGCCAGCAGCCAAGAAACGAGGACGTTTTACGAGCAGTACTTC. Residues: CASSQETRTFYEQYF.

This clonotype was seen at least ten times. The genes are TRBV2 and TRBJ2-1; 9 bases match TRBD2. The CDR3 is 15 residues long. J was trimmed by 5 bases and V by 4 bases; bases with no gene match: 6. Germline loops: CDR1 SNHLY, CDR2 FYNNEI. In DNA, the CDR3 is TGTGCCAGCAGTGGGGTAGCGGGAGTGAACAATGAGCAGTTCTTC. It encodes CASSGVAGVNNEQFF.

There are a few counts of this clonotype. The V and J genes are TRBV24-1 and TRBJ2-1, with D maybe TRBD2 (6 bases). Trimming took 4 bases from V and 7 from J, leaving 16 bases between them. This CDR3 contains 15 residues. Germline assignment: CDR1 KGHDR and CDR2 SFDVKD. The CDR3 region is CATSDAGPLGNEQFF. DNA for the CDR3: TGTGCCACCAGTGACGCGGGGCCACTTGGGAATGAGCAGTTCTTC.

The chain employs TRBV5-6 and TRBJ1-1; D may be TRBD1 (5 bases). CDR3 length: 15 amino acids. Germline CDR1 is SGHDT and CDR2 is YYEEEE. Trimming cost V 0 bases and J 3 bases, with 12 bases left between them. The CDR3 sequence: CASSLAGRADTEAFF. CDR3 coding DNA: TGTGCCAGCAGCTTGGCGGGCAGGGCGGACACTGAAGCTTTCTTT.

J is TRBJ2-5 and V is TRBV11-2; possibly TRBD1 for D (5 bases). This CDR3 is 15 amino acids long. In germline, CDR1 is SGHAT, CDR2 FQNNGV. The V end was cut by 2 bases, the J end by 5 bases, with 15 bases between. The CDR3, as DNA: TGTGCCAGCAGCTTATTCGTGCAGGGTGGGGAGACCCAGTACTTC. This sequence encodes CASSLFVQGGETQYF.

This rearrangement joins TRBV4-1 to TRBJ2-3; D is perhaps TRBD1 (6 bases). Trimming removed 4 bases at V and 6 bases at J, with 23 bases between. Germline V gene sequence: CDR1 MGHRA, CDR2 YSYEKL. The CDR3 is 17 residues long. The DNA of the CDR3 is TGCGCCAGCAGCCGTCTTATCGGGGCAGGGGCCATGGATACGCAGTATTTT. Residues: CASSRLIGAGAMDTQYF.

The chain is built from TRBV12-3 or TRBV12-4 and TRBJ1-1; 12 bases align to TRBD1. With V trimmed by 6 bases and J by 4 bases, 6 bases remained unmatched. The CDR3 has 15 residues. This chain's CDR3 is CASSSGTGGITEAFF. The CDR3 DNA sequence: TGTGCCAGCAGCTCGGGGACAGGGGGCATCACTGAAGCTTTCTTT.

The chain couples TRBV24-1 to TRBJ2-3; D ambiguous. Germline CDR1 is KGHDR and CDR2 is SFDVKD. The CDR3 spans 13 residues. Trimming took off 3 bases at V and 4 bases at J, with 7 bases between the two ends. CDR3 amino acids: CATSDPESDTQYF. The CDR3 bases are TGTGCCACCAGTGATCCTGAATCAGATACGCAGTATTTT.

The chain employs TRBV13 and TRBJ1-4; D unclear. This CDR3 has 16 residues. V was trimmed by 2 bases and J by 5 bases, leaving 15 bases between them. Germline V gives CDR1 PRHDT, CDR2 FYEKMQ (reference sequence). For the CDR3, the DNA is TGTGCCAGCAGCTTAAGGGAAGAGATGACCAATGAAAAACTGTTTTTT. Translated: CASSLREEMTNEKLFF.

This clonotype appeared a few times. The rearrangement links TRBV28 to TRBJ2-7, with TRBD1 matching 10 bases. The CDR3 consists of 16 residues. Germline CDR1 MDHEN, CDR2 SYDVKM. The V gene end was trimmed by 4 bases and the J gene end by 1 base; junction bases not matched to a gene: 7. CDR3 bases: TGTGCCAGCAGTTCCCACGGGACAGGGGCTTCCTACGAGCAGTACTTC. Translated, it gives CASSSHGTGASYEQYF.

This chain joins TRBV4-2 and TRBJ2-3, with 8 bases aligning to TRBD2. Germline V gene lookup returns CDR1 LGHNA and CDR2 YNFKEQ. The CDR3 has 16 amino acids. V shed 1 base, J shed 1 base, and the junction held 4 bases outside the gene matches. CDR3 nucleotides: TGTGCCAGCAGCCAAGCGGGGGGGCTGGGCACAGATACGCAGTATTTT. Translation gives CASSQAGGLGTDTQYF.

A few counts support this clonotype. V usage is TRBV6-2 or TRBV6-3 and J usage is TRBJ2-3; D is unresolved. CDR3 length: 14 amino acids. V gave up 7 bases and J gave up 6 bases, with 17 bases separating them. From germline, CDR1 is MNHEY and CDR2 SVGEGT. The CDR3 DNA reads TGTGCCAGCAACCTAGGATTAGGGTCGGATACGCAGTATTTT. Its protein is CASNLGLGSDTQYF.

The table lists this clonotype with a few counts. CDR3: CASSQDLSSGRYNEQFF. The CDR3 DNA sequence: TGCGCCAGCAGCCAAGATCTGAGTAGCGGGAGATACAATGAGCAGTTCTTC. The chain combines TRBV4-3 with TRBJ2-1; TRBD2 matches at 9 bases. V lost 0 bases, J lost 4 bases, and 7 bases stayed unmatched. Germline lookup yields CDR1 LGHNA and CDR2 YSLEER. The CDR3 sequence is 17 residues long.

This clonotype was seen more than once but under ten times. V is TRBV10-3 and J is TRBJ2-3; 7 nucleotides agree with TRBD1. CDR3 length: 15 residues. Trimming took 5 bases from V and 0 from J; bases not matched to a gene: 5. Germline CDR1 and CDR2: ENHRY and SYGVKD. The CDR3 region is CAISPRDSSTDTQYF. The CDR3 bases are TGTGCCATCAGTCCGAGGGACAGTAGCACAGATACGCAGTATTTT.